The 31 T cell receptor beta chains in this list originate from one sample, sequenced in a study of vaccination and CD4 T cells after COVID-19. Oncomine TCR Beta short-read sequencing was applied to DNA from cultured CD4+ T cells. One entry per CDR3 protein results from TCRdb running MiXCR on the PCR reads. The data hold 20,000 to 25,000 distinct CDR3 sequences, with around two fifths observed a single time. Time point indicated: late sampling 161 to 241 days after vaccination in a few convalescent patients. Documented treatment: approximately 10-day PBMC culture with coronavirus spike peptide pools or control peptides (ViraFEST assay). No antigen has been assigned to these receptors. The material was CD4+ T cells from blood, cultured in vitro, obtained about 7 months after SARS-CoV-2 vaccination. The receptors shown here come from a human donor who had recovered from COVID-19.

J is TRBJ2-1 and V is TRBV6-1; 10 bases align to TRBD2. This CDR3 region has 16 residues. Trimming at V came to 4 bases and at J to 6 bases, leaving 9 bases not matched to a gene. Germline lookup yields CDR1 MNHNS and CDR2 SASEGT. As DNA, the CDR3 is TGTGCCAGCAGTGTTTATAGCGGGAGGACGGGCAATGAGCAGTTCTTC. This gives the protein CASSVYSGRTGNEQFF.

This chain joins TRBV6-2 or TRBV6-3 and TRBJ2-5; no clear D gene. V lost 6 bases to trimming and J lost 4 bases, with 21 bases between them. The germline V gene has CDR1 MNHEY and CDR2 SVGEGT. This CDR3 spans 16 amino acids. Here the CDR3 reads CASRKADGNPRETQYF. Here the CDR3 DNA reads TGTGCCAGCAGGAAGGCCGACGGAAACCCTCGAGAGACCCAGTACTTC.

This sequence joins TRBV7-3 and TRBJ2-1; D possibly corresponds to TRBD1 (6 bases). V was clipped by 4 bases and J by 5 bases, with 9 bases between them. The CDR3 runs to 13 residues. In germline, CDR1 is SGHTA, CDR2 FQGTGA. CDR3 loop: CASSSRQDNEQFF. CDR3 DNA sequence: TGTGCCAGCAGCTCCCGACAGGACAATGAGCAGTTCTTC.

The chain uses TRBV20-1 and TRBJ1-1; the match to TRBD1 covers 11 bases. CDR1 is DFQATT, CDR2 SNEGSKA, per germline (reference sequence). J gave up 8 bases and V 0 bases, and 5 bases lay outside the gene matches. This CDR3 contains 14 residues. CDR3 bases: TGCAGTGCTAGAGATATAAGGACAGGGGGCGAAGCTTTCTTT. Translation: CSARDIRTGGEAFF.

V is TRBV5-4 and J is TRBJ2-1; D might be TRBD2 (6 bases). Trimming removed 4 bases at V and 1 base at J, with 15 bases between. Germline loops: CDR1 SGHNT, CDR2 YYREEE (reference sequence). This CDR3 contains 16 residues. The chain's CDR3 is CASSLTPGLSYNEQFF. CDR3 in DNA: TGTGCCAGCAGCCTGACCCCGGGACTGTCCTACAATGAGCAGTTCTTC.

This sequence joins TRBV19 and TRBJ1-1, with D possibly being TRBD1 (6 bases). Trimming took 4 bases from V and 1 from J, leaving 10 bases between them. The length of the CDR3 is 14 residues. Germline V gene data show CDR1 as LNHDA and CDR2 as SQIVND (reference sequence). The CDR3 is CASSTPTGNTEAFF. For the CDR3, the DNA is TGTGCCAGTAGTACCCCGACAGGGAACACTGAAGCTTTCTTT. The entire variable domain, with the rest obtained from reference TRBV19 and TRBJ1-1, is as follows: DGGITQSPKYLFRKEGQNVTLSCEQNLNHDAMYWYRQDPGQGLRLIYYSQIVNDFQKGDIAEGYSVSREKKESFPLTVTSAQKNPTAFYLCASSTPTGNTEAFFGQGTRLTVV.

CDR3 amino acids: CASSTGLAGDAGELFF. For the CDR3, the DNA is TGTGCCAGCAGCACGGGGCTAGCGGGAGACGCCGGGGAGCTGTTTTTT. The chain recombines TRBV5-4 with TRBJ2-2; TRBD2 matches 10 bases. CDR1 and CDR2 from the germline V gene are SGHNT and YYREEE (reference sequence). V lost 4 bases to trimming and J lost 6 bases; unmatched junction nucleotides: 9. The CDR3 runs to 16 residues. The complete variable domain, with remaining parts taken from reference TRBV5-4 and TRBJ2-2, reads ETGVTQSPTHLIKTRGQQVTLRCSSQSGHNTVSWYQQALGQGPQFIFQYYREEENGRGNFPPRFSGLQFPNYSSELNVNALELDDSALYLCASSTGLAGDAGELFFGEGSRLTVL.

The chain links TRBV6-1 to TRBJ2-7; 11 nucleotides line up with TRBD1. CDR3 length: 14 residues. V lost 7 bases to trimming and J lost 7 bases; unmatched junction nucleotides: 9. Germline assignment: CDR1 MNHNS and CDR2 SASEGT. The CDR3 region is CASTTGQGAREQYF. CDR3 bases: TGTGCCAGCACCACTGGACAGGGGGCGAGGGAGCAGTACTTC.

This clonotype was detected a few times. The chain employs TRBV20-1 and TRBJ1-6; 9 bases agree with TRBD1. Germline assignment: CDR1 DFQATT and CDR2 SNEGSKA (reference sequence). V lost 4 bases and J lost 8; bases outside the gene matches: 9. This CDR3 has 15 residues. As DNA, the CDR3 is TGCAGTGCTATGCCCGGACAGGGGAGTTATTCACCCCTCCACTTT. It codes for CSAMPGQGSYSPLHF.

The chain has TRBV20-1 and TRBJ1-1; 8 positions match TRBD1. Germline CDR1 is DFQATT and CDR2 is SNEGSKA (reference sequence). The CDR3 has 13 amino acids. The trim removed 1 base at V and 6 bases at J, leaving 4 bases unmatched. In nucleotides, the CDR3 is TGCAGTGCTAGAGGACAGGGGATCCCTGAAGCTTTCTTT. This gives the protein CSARGQGIPEAFF.

Turning to this clonotype: The junction does not match germline at one end; this may be a read error. The genes are TRBV7-9 and TRBJ2-1; TRBD2 aligns across 9 bases. The CDR3 has 15 amino acids. Germline CDR1 reads SEHNR; CDR2 reads FQNEAQ (reference sequence). As DNA, the CDR3 is TGTGACAGCAGCTATAGCGGGAGATCCTACAATGAGCAGTTCTTC. It codes for CDSSYSGRSYNEQFF.

The chain carries TRBV20-1 and TRBJ2-5; 9 positions match TRBD2. The CDR3 extends over 15 amino acids. The germline V gene encodes CDR1 DFQATT and CDR2 SNEGSKA (reference sequence). Germline trimming cut 3 bases from V and 5 bases from J; bases unmatched to any gene: 10. CDR3 in amino acids: CSASPGTSRRETQYF. CDR3 DNA sequence: TGCAGTGCTAGTCCCGGGACTAGCCGGAGGGAGACCCAGTACTTC.

This chain uses TRBV7-9 with TRBJ1-5; TRBD1 aligns across 9 bases. CDR1 and CDR2 (germline): SEHNR, FQNEAQ (reference sequence). There are 15 residues in the CDR3. V trimming: 5 bases; J trimming: 7 bases; junction bases outside the gene matches: 9. The CDR3 DNA reads as TGTGCCAGCAGCCTCGGGACAGGGAGAGGGCAGCCCCAGCATTTT. Amino acid sequence: CASSLGTGRGQPQHF.

There are a few counts of this clonotype. The gene calls are TRBV6-1 and TRBJ2-7; 10 positions match TRBD2. The CDR3 is 14 residues long. The germline CDR1 and CDR2 sequences are MNHNS and SASEGT. J was trimmed by 2 bases and V by 10 bases; bases with no gene match: 8. Here the CDR3 reads CATRGTSVAYEQYF. The CDR3 region has the DNA TGTGCCACCCGTGGGACTAGCGTGGCCTACGAGCAGTACTTC.

This clonotype was seen a handful of times. V gene TRBV6-1 combines with J gene TRBJ1-5; D gene ambiguous. Germline V gene sequence: CDR1 MNHNS, CDR2 SASEGT. Trimming pared 2 bases from V and 0 bases from J, leaving 8 bases between. The CDR3 contains 15 residues. CDR3 in DNA: TGTGCCAGCAGTGAATACGGATATAGCAATCAGCCCCAGCATTTT. This codes for CASSEYGYSNQPQHF.

The chain recombines TRBV6-4 with TRBJ2-2; TRBD2 matches at 7 bases. The CDR3 consists of 16 residues. Germline trimming cut 2 bases from V and 6 bases from J; bases unmatched to any gene: 9. Germline CDR1 and CDR2: MRHNA and SNTAGT. This CDR3 is CASSDTPSGDPGELFF. The DNA of the CDR3 is TGTGCCAGCAGTGACACCCCAAGCGGGGACCCCGGGGAGCTGTTTTTT.

With respect to this clonotype: The junction departs from germline at one end; a sequencing error may be responsible. The rearrangement uses TRBV20-1 and TRBJ2-7; no clear D gene. The CDR3 has 14 residues. CDR1 DFQATT and CDR2 SNEGSKA come from the germline V gene (reference sequence). CDR3 DNA: TGCAGTGCTAGAGGGCCAAACCACCCCTACGCGCAGTACTTC. Protein product: CSARGPNHPYAQYF.

The rearrangement links TRBV7-9 to TRBJ2-2; 8 nucleotides match TRBD1. This CDR3 is 17 amino acids long. Germline V gene sequence: CDR1 SEHNR, CDR2 FQNEAQ (reference sequence). Trimming took 8 bases from V and 4 from J; bases not matched to a gene: 15. As DNA, the CDR3 is TGTGCCAGCCCCGCCCGGGGGCAGGGGGCTCGCACCGGGGAGCTGTTTTTT. Its protein is CASPARGQGARTGELFF.

This chain links TRBV20-1 with TRBJ2-7, with D perhaps matching TRBD1 (5 bases). With 0 bases removed from V and 4 bases from J, the gap between germline ends came to 13 bases. CDR1 is DFQATT and CDR2 is SNEGSKA in the germline V gene (reference sequence). The CDR3 extends over 14 amino acids. Here the CDR3 reads CSARDPRASYEQYF. CDR3 DNA sequence: TGCAGTGCTAGAGATCCCAGGGCTTCTTACGAGCAGTACTTC.

The chain employs TRBV19 and TRBJ2-7, with 9 positions matching TRBD1. The CDR3 extends over 14 amino acids. V shed 6 bases, J shed 0 bases, and the junction held 3 bases outside the gene matches. Germline CDR1 reads LNHDA; CDR2 reads SQIVND (reference sequence). The CDR3: CASSRQGDSYEQYF. The CDR3 region has the DNA TGTGCCAGTAGCCGACAGGGGGACTCCTACGAGCAGTACTTC.

This clonotype has a handful of counts. The chain carries TRBV7-9 and TRBJ1-6; D is ambiguous. Germline V lookup: CDR1 SEHNR, CDR2 FQNEAQ (reference sequence). This CDR3 is built from 14 residues. Trimming removed 2 bases at V and 10 bases at J, with 12 bases between. The chain's CDR3 is CASSLMGIQSPLHF. The CDR3 DNA sequence: TGTGCCAGCAGCTTAATGGGGATTCAATCACCCCTCCACTTT.

This clonotype was counted only a few times. The rearrangement joins TRBV7-9 to TRBJ2-5; 11 nucleotides line up with TRBD2. The CDR3 length is 15 residues. In germline, CDR1 is SEHNR, CDR2 FQNEAQ (reference sequence). V lost 3 bases, J lost 5 bases, and 5 bases stayed unmatched. The CDR3 sequence is CASSLVLAGVETQYF. CDR3 DNA: TGTGCCAGCAGCTTGGTACTAGCGGGAGTGGAGACCCAGTACTTC.

The genes are TRBV20-1 and TRBJ1-2; D is unclear. V was shortened by 0 bases and J by 4 bases, with 3 bases between the two germline ends. The CDR3 covers 11 residues. From germline, CDR1 is DFQATT and CDR2 SNEGSKA (reference sequence). CDR3 DNA: TGCAGTGCTAGAGAAGCCTATGGCTACACCTTC. It specifies CSAREAYGYTF.

The V call is TRBV20-1, the J call TRBJ1-4; D gene ambiguous. Looked up from germline, CDR1 is DFQATT and CDR2 is SNEGSKA (reference sequence). Trimming removed 4 bases at V and 3 bases at J, with 12 bases between. The CDR3 contains 14 residues. This CDR3 is CSAKHWRSNEKLFF. CDR3 nucleotide sequence: TGCAGTGCTAAACACTGGCGGTCTAATGAAAAACTGTTTTTT.

The chain employs TRBV6-2 or TRBV6-3 and TRBJ2-3; 8 bases line up with TRBD2. V dropped 4 bases and J dropped 4; count of bases not matched to a gene: 10. Germline V lookup: CDR1 MNHEY, CDR2 SVGEGT. The CDR3 runs 16 residues. The CDR3 protein is CASSSPGIAGPDTQYF. The CDR3 nucleotides read TGTGCCAGCAGTTCACCTGGGATAGCGGGACCAGATACGCAGTATTTT.

In this sample, this clonotype turned up a few times. V and J are TRBV20-1 and TRBJ2-3; 7 nucleotides line up with TRBD2. The CDR3 is 14 amino acids. CDR1 and CDR2 (germline): DFQATT, SNEGSKA (reference sequence). Trimming at V came to 2 bases and at J to 3 bases, leaving 5 bases not matched to a gene. CDR3: CSARHGEGTDTQYF. The DNA of the CDR3 is TGCAGTGCTAGACATGGGGAGGGGACAGATACGCAGTATTTT.

The chain combines TRBV19 with TRBJ2-1; 9 nucleotides line up with TRBD1. Germline values: CDR1 LNHDA, CDR2 SQIVND (reference sequence). This CDR3 has 14 amino acids. J gave up 6 bases and V 10 bases, and 10 bases lay outside the gene matches. In nucleotides, the CDR3 is TGTGCCACCAAGACAGGGGGGGCCCTCAATGAGCAGTTCTTC. This encodes CATKTGGALNEQFF.

This clonotype was counted between two and nine times. J is TRBJ1-2 and V is TRBV19; D is unresolved. This CDR3 spans 13 amino acids. Between the trimmed V and J ends, which lost 5 bases and 0 bases, there was a span of 7 bases. Per germline, CDR1 LNHDA and CDR2 SQIVND (reference sequence). The CDR3 sequence: CASSFRANYGYTF. The CDR3 bases are TGTGCCAGTAGTTTTCGAGCTAACTATGGCTACACCTTC.

The sample holds a few counts of this clonotype. The chain uses TRBV7-2 and TRBJ2-7, with 8 bases lining up with TRBD2. CDR1 is SGHTA, CDR2 FQGNSA, per germline. With V trimmed by 4 bases and J by 2 bases, 4 bases remained unmatched. This CDR3 has 14 residues. The CDR3 DNA reads as TGTGCCAGCAGCTGGACTAGCAGCACCTACGAGCAGTACTTC. Amino acids: CASSWTSSTYEQYF.

This clonotype was seen once. V gene TRBV24-1 combines with J gene TRBJ2-1, with TRBD2 as a possible D gene (7 bases). Looked up from germline, CDR1 is KGHDR and CDR2 is SFDVKD. This CDR3 region has 17 residues. The V gene lost 2 bases and the J gene lost 2 bases, with 15 bases spanning the gap. The CDR3 here is CATSDSAAGATYNEQFF. CDR3 coding DNA: TGTGCCACCAGTGATTCCGCCGCGGGGGCAACCTACAATGAGCAGTTCTTC.

In regard to this clonotype: One end of the junction fails to match germline, which may point to a read error. This chain connects TRBV6-1 to TRBJ1-6, with TRBD1 matching 7 bases. Germline-derived CDR1 and CDR2 are MNHNS and SASEGT. This CDR3 has 13 residues. The chain's CDR3 is CASSEDFRGQWGF. The CDR3 region has the DNA TGTGCCAGCAGTGAAGATTTCCGGGGACAGTGGGGGTTT.